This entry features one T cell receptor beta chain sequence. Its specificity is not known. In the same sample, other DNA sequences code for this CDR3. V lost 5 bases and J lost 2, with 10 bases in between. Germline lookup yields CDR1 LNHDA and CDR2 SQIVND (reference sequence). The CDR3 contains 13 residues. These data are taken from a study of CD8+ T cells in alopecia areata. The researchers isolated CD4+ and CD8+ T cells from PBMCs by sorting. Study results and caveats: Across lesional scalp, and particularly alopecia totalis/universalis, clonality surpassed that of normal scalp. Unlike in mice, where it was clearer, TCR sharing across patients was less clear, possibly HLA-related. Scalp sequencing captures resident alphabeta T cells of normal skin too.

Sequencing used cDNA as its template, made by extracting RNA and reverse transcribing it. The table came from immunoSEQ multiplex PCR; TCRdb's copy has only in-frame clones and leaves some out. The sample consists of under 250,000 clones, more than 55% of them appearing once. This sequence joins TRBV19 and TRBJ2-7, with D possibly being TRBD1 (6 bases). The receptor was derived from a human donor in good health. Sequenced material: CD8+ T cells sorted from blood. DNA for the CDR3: TGTGCCAGTAGTGCCGGACAGACCTACGAGCAGTACTTC. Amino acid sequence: CASSAGQTYEQYF.